This T cell receptor (beta chain) emerged from a study of blood T cells in healthy people across ages. Broader study findings: The study found more naive CD4+ cells and higher diversity in long-lived than aged donors. Age brought a roughly linear fall in TCR beta diversity measured per million T cells. Samples with more naive T cells showed higher observed beta diversity.

Then a second PCR, running roughly 7 to 11 cycles, was carried out with a sample-barcoded 5' primer and a J-beta primer mix. TCRdb itself ran the 5' RACE reads through MiXCR, one entry per CDR3 protein. The table lists fewer than 2 million distinct CDR3 sequences, roughly two fifths of them singletons, with roughly 24% in the top ten. This CDR3 comprises 16 residues. Per the germline V gene, CDR1 is SGHRS and CDR2 is YFSETQ. V lost 1 base to trimming and J lost 6 bases, with 18 bases between them. Per sample, no less than 5.5 micrograms of total RNA were extracted. This clonotype was observed a few times. Its target is unknown.

The sequenced sample consisted of blood. The genes are TRBV5-1 and TRBJ2-3; maybe TRBD2 (7 bases). This clonotype originated in a human donor in good health. CDR3 DNA sequence: TGCGCCAGCAGCTTGTTAGGGGGGGCGACTGTGGATACGCAGTATTTT. Protein product: CASSLLGGATVDTQYF.